The rows below give T cell receptor beta chains drawn from one sample of a study of T cell repertoires in breast cancer. TCRdb re-derived calls from the emulsion pairing reads in MiXCR, one entry per CDR3 protein. The table records approximately 37,000 distinct CDR3 sequences, about 41% of them present only once. The material sequenced was CD8+ T cells. These receptor sequences come from a pool of human donors with breast cancer or a healthy control (not recorded which). The CDR3 runs from the conserved cysteine through the conserved F or W. The D gene is left open where the match is weak. Some rows mark clone size as missing; the rest say once, few, many or name a class of expanded clone.

TRBJ2-1,-,TRBV7-2,-,TGTGCCAGCAGCGCTCAGTACAATGAGCAGTTCTTC,CASSAQYNEQFF
TRBJ2-7,TRBD2,TRBV30,-,TGTGCCTGGAGTTTGGGGGGGGGGTACGAGCAGTACTTC,CAWSLGGGYEQYF
TRBJ1-1,-,TRBV27,few,TGTGCCAGCAGTTTATGGCCCCCTGAGGTCCTGAACACTGAAGCTTTCTTT,CASSLWPPEVLNTEAFF
TRBJ2-1,TRBD2,TRBV20-1,-,TGCAGTGCTAGAGATCCTAGCGGGATTGGAAATGAGCAGTTCTTC,CSARDPSGIGNEQFF
TRBJ1-1,TRBD1,TRBV4-1,few,TGCGCCAGCAGCCCCTGGCAGGGGGTCACTGAAGCTTTCTTT,CASSPWQGVTEAFF
TRBJ1-1,-,TRBV27,-,TGTGCCAGCAGTTTATTAGGGAACACTGAAGCTTTCTTT,CASSLLGNTEAFF
TRBJ1-5,TRBD1,TRBV4-2,many,TGTGCCAGCAGCCAGACAGGGGCGGGGGGTGGCAATCAGCCCCAGCATTTT,CASSQTGAGGGNQPQHF
TRBJ2-7,-,TRBV5-4,few,TGTGCCAGCAGCTTGTACGGAACGAACGAGCAGTACTTC,CASSLYGTNEQYF
TRBJ2-1,-,TRBV3-1,-,TGTGCCAGCAGCCAGACGACCGGTGAGCAGTTCTTC,CASSQTTGEQFF
TRBJ1-4,-,TRBV5-6,-,TGTGCCAGCAGCTCCCGGGACACCTCGGACAGTGAAAAACTGTTTTTT,CASSSRDTSDSEKLFF
TRBJ2-2,-,TRBV19,-,TGTGCCACTTTGGGGTCCGATTACACCGGGGAGCTGTTTTTT,CATLGSDYTGELFF
TRBJ2-1,-,TRBV6-5,few,TGTGCCAGCAGTTACGGGCAGGGGCTCAATGAGCAGTTCTTC,CASSYGQGLNEQFF
TRBJ2-1,TRBD2,TRBV5-1,-,TGCGCCAGCAGCTCCGGGACTAGCGGTGAGCAGTTCTTC,CASSSGTSGEQFF
TRBJ2-2,TRBD2,TRBV5-4,few,TGTGCCAGCAGTTACGGACTAGCTACAAACACCGGGGAGCTGTTTTTT,CASSYGLATNTGELFF
TRBJ1-1,-,TRBV4-2,-,TGTGCCAGCAGCCCCCGGCCCCCCACAAGCACTGAAGCTTTCTTT,CASSPRPPTSTEAFF
TRBJ2-5,-,TRBV12-3/TRBV12-4,-,TGTGCCAGCAGTTTACTTTGGGGCAAAACAGAGACCCAGTACTTC,CASSLLWGKTETQYF
TRBJ1-6,-,TRBV7-9,-,TGTGCCAGCGGACCTAGGGGGGGGTTTACCCTCCACTTT,CASGPRGGFTLHF
TRBJ1-1,TRBD1,TRBV3-1,-,TGTGCCAGCAGCCTAAGGACAGGAGGGAACACTGAAGCTTTCTTT,CASSLRTGGNTEAFF